Listed here is a single T cell receptor (beta chain). Its antigen is undetermined. The method for making cDNA was 5'RACE, and it used 10-nucleotide random UMIs. TCRdb itself ran the 5' RACE reads through MiXCR, one entry per CDR3 protein. The sample has under 90,000 distinct CDR3 sequences, about a tenth seen once. Preparation of the unsorted libraries drew on 2 million PBMCs stored at -80 C. Germline CDR1 reads SGHTA; CDR2 reads FQGNSA. The CDR3 spans 13 residues. Trimming shortened V by 5 bases and J by 4 bases, and 8 bases separated the two germline ends. The sample is drawn from a study of neurological immune-mediated disorders. Whole-study results and caveats: Expanded clones shared no CDR3 amino acid sequences across subjects, suggesting private repertoires in all groups. TCR clonal expansion peaked in HTLV-1-associated myelopathy patients and was lowest in multiple sclerosis patients.

The material sequenced was PBMCs. This TCR derives from a middle-aged man in good health. The J gene is TRBJ2-2, the V gene TRBV7-2; no clear D gene. The CDR3 nucleotides read TGTGCCAGCAGCCGGATGAGCACCGGGGAGCTGTTTTTT. Its translation is CASSRMSTGELFF.